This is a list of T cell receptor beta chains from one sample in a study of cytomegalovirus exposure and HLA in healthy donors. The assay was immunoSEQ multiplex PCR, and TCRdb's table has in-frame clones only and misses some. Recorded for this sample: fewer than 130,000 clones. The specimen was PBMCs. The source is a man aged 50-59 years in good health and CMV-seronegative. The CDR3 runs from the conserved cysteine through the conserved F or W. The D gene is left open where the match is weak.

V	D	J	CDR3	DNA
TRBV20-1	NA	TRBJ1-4	CSARVLEKLFF	TGCAGTGCTAGAGTACTTGAAAAACTGTTTTTT
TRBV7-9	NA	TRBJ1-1	CASSLIWQGTEAFF	TGTGCCAGCAGCTTAATCTGGCAGGGAACTGAAGCTTTCTTT
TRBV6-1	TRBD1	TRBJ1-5	CASSLDRGNQPQHF	TGTGCCAGCAGTCTCGACAGGGGGAATCAGCCCCAGCATTTT
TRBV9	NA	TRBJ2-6	CASSDRFFSGANVLTF	TGTGCCAGCAGTGACAGATTCTTCTCTGGGGCCAACGTCCTGACTTTC
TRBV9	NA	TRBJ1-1	CASSTQGNTEAFF	TGTGCCAGCAGCACCCAGGGAAACACTGAAGCTTTCTTT
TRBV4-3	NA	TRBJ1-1	CASSQDRQRYTEAFF	TGCGCCAGCAGCCAAGATCGACAGAGATACACTGAAGCTTTCTTT
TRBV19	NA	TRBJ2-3	CASSRQVRTDTQYF	TGTGCCAGTAGCCGACAGGTCCGCACAGATACGCAGTATTTT
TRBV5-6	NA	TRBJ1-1	CASSFRDFREAFF	TGTGCCAGCAGCTTCCGGGACTTTCGTGAAGCTTTCTTT
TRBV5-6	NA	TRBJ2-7	CASSSLSSYEQYF	TGTGCCAGCAGCTCCCTGAGCTCCTACGAGCAGTACTTC
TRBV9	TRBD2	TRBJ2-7	CASSVGLAGVYEQYF	TGTGCCAGCAGCGTGGGACTAGCGGGAGTCTACGAGCAGTACTTC
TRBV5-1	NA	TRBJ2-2	CASSLRVAIGELFF	TGCGCCAGCAGCTTGCGGGTTGCAATCGGGGAGCTGTTTTTT
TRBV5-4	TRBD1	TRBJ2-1	CASSLAQGAYNEQFF	TGTGCCAGCAGCTTGGCCCAGGGGGCTTACAATGAGCAGTTCTTC
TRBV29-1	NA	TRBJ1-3	CSVVEGAGHSGNTIYF	TGCAGCGTTGTAGAAGGGGCCGGCCACTCTGGAAACACCATATATTTT
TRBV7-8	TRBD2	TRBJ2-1	CASSHPTSGYENEQFF	TGTGCCAGCAGCCACCCGACTAGCGGGTATGAAAATGAGCAGTTCTTC
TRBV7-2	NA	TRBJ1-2	CASSLVRGSSGYTF	TGTGCCAGCAGCTTAGTCCGGGGTAGTAGCGGCTACACCTTC
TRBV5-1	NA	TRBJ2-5	CASSLEGYQETQYF	TGCGCCAGCAGCTTAGAGGGTTACCAAGAGACCCAGTACTTC
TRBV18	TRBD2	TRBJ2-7	CASSTLADYEQYF	TGTGCCAGCTCAACACTAGCGGACTACGAGCAGTACTTC
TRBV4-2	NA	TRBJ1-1	CASSQDWRGGGTEAFF	TGTGCCAGCAGCCAAGATTGGCGGGGAGGGGGAACTGAAGCTTTCTTT
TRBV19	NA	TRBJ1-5	CASSRETAGQPQHF	TGTGCCAGTAGTCGGGAGACAGCCGGTCAGCCCCAGCATTTT
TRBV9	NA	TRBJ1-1	CASSVGLSNTEAFF	TGTGCCAGCAGCGTAGGTTTATCGAACACTGAAGCTTTCTTT
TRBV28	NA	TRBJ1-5	CASSLQGRAQHF	TGTGCCAGCAGTTTACAGGGAAGGGCCCAGCATTTT
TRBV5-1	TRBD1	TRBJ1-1	CASSKDRAEAFF	TGCGCCAGCAGCAAGGACAGGGCTGAAGCTTTCTTT
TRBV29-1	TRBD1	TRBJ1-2	CSVGDRGYGYTF	TGCAGCGTTGGGGACAGGGGGTATGGCTACACCTTC
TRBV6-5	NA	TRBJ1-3	CASSKRERAGNTIYF	TGTGCCAGCAGTAAGAGGGAAAGGGCTGGAAACACCATATATTTT
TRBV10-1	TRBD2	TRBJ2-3	CASSPGTSLTDTQYF	TGCGCCAGCAGTCCCGGGACTAGTTTGACGGATACGCAGTATTTT
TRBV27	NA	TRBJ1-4	CASRPYGGGEKLFF	TGTGCCAGCAGGCCTTACGGCGGCGGTGAAAAACTGTTTTTT
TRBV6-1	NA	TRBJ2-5	CASSPRKLQETQYF	TGTGCCAGCAGCCCCAGGAAGTTGCAAGAGACCCAGTACTTC
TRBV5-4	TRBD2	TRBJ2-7	CASSLGPGVAGGPGSYEQYF	TGTGCCAGCAGCTTGGGACCAGGGGTAGCGGGAGGGCCCGGGTCCTACGAGCAGTACTTC
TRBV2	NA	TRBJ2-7	CASSALGSSYEQYF	TGTGCCAGCAGTGCCCTGGGGAGCTCCTACGAGCAGTACTTC
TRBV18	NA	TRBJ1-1	CASSPLPGNTEAFF	TGTGCCAGCTCACCCCTACCCGGGAACACTGAAGCTTTCTTT